The present T cell receptor (beta chain) was sequenced within a study of blood T cell repertoires in COVID-19. In the authors' methods: For nucleated cells, counts were estimated from reference gene primer amplification. Profiled with immunoSEQ multiplex PCR; TCRdb holds only in-frame clones, not every one. V, J and clone size reflect that table, while D and trimming were determined from the DNA. Counted here are over 150,000 clones, approximately 80% occurring once; the ten biggest clones make up about 13%. With 4 bases clipped from V and 5 bases from J, the junction kept 3 bases outside the gene matches. This CDR3 region has 15 residues. Germline loops: CDR1 SGHNT, CDR2 YYREEE (reference sequence).

Sequencing was done on a sample of peripheral blood. The clonotype was recovered from a human donor in a cohort sampled during active COVID-19. This chain joins TRBV5-4 and TRBJ2-1; 13 nucleotides match TRBD2. For the CDR3, the DNA is TGTGCCAGCAGCCAAACTAGCGGGAGGGACAATGAGCAGTTCTTC. Its translation is CASSQTSGRDNEQFF.